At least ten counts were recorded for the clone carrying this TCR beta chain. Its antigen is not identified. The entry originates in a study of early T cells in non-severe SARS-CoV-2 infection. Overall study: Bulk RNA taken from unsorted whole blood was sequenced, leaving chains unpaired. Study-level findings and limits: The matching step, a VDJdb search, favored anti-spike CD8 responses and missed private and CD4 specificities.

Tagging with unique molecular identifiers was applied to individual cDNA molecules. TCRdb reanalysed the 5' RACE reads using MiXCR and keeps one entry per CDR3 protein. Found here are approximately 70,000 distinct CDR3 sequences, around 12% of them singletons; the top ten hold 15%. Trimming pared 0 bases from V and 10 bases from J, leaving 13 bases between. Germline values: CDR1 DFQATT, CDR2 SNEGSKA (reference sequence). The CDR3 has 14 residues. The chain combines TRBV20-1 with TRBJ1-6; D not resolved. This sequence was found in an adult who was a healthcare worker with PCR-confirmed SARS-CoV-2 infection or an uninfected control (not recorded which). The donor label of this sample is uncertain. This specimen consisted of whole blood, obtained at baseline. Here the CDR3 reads CSARDSGSLSPLHF. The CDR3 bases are TGCAGTGCTAGAGATAGTGGCTCTCTCTCACCCCTCCACTTT.